This TCR beta chain stems from a study of graft-versus-host responses after intestinal transplantation. Study-wide context: Each of the recipients got a multivisceral, liver-intestinal, or isolated intestinal transplant.

V shed 5 bases and J shed 7 bases, with 14 bases lying between them. The germline CDR1 and CDR2 sequences are MNHNY and SVGAGI (reference sequence). This CDR3 spans 13 amino acids. For this clone: Its antigen remains unknown.

Findings and caveats of the study: Some GvH clones were seen earlier in gut or blood, suggesting intestinal origin. There was an association between peak levels of circulating GvH clones and early post-transplant HvG declines.

Using immunoSEQ multiplex PCR, the repertoire was profiled, and TCRdb retains in-frame clones only, with some absent. There are just under 55,000 clones in the sample; roughly 89% occur only once, and roughly 6% lies in the top ten. The chain is built from TRBV6-6 and TRBJ1-2; weak D call: TRBD1 (5 bases). The specimen was PBMCs, collected nearly 670 days after intestinal transplant. This receptor was identified in a human patient who received an intestinal transplant, so some T cells may come from the graft donor. The DNA of the CDR3 is TGTGCCAGCAGTAAGCCCAACGGGGGTGGCTACACCTTC. Translation gives CASSKPNGGGYTF.